This entry features one TCR beta chain sequence. The entry originates in a study of blood T cell repertoires in COVID-19. Germline V gene lookup returns CDR1 SEHNR and CDR2 FQNEAQ (reference sequence). This CDR3 comprises 13 residues. Trimming cost V 5 bases and J 5 bases, with 12 bases left between them. Assay: immunoSEQ multiplex PCR; the TCRdb copy retains only in-frame clones and omits some. The table includes over 250,000 clones, around 90% detected once. This TCR came from a woman aged 25 to 39 who had recovered from COVID-19. Sequencing was performed on PBMCs or T cells enriched from blood (not recorded which). J is TRBJ2-5 and V is TRBV7-9; no clear D gene. CDR3 amino acids: CASSVEQAETQYF. The CDR3 DNA is TGTGCCAGCAGCGTAGAGCAGGCTGAGACCCAGTACTTC. The complete variable domain, with remaining parts taken from reference TRBV7-9 and TRBJ2-5, reads DTGVSQNPRHKITKRGQNVTFRCDPISEHNRLYWYRQTLGQGPEFLTYFQNEAQLEKSRLLSDRFSAERPKGSFSTLEIQRTEQGDSAMYLCASSVEQAETQYFGPGTRLLVL.